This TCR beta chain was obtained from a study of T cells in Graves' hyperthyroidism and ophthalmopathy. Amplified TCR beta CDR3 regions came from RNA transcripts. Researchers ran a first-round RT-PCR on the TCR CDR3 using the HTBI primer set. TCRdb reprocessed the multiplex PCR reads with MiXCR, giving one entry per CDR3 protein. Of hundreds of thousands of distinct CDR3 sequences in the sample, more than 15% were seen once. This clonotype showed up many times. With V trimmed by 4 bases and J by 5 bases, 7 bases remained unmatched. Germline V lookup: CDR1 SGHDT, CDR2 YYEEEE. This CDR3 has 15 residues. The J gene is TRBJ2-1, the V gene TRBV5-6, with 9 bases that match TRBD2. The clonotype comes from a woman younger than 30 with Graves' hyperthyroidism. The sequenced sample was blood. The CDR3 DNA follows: TGTGCCAGCAGCCCTACTAGCGGGTTTCACAATGAGCAGTTCTTC. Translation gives CASSPTSGFHNEQFF.